The 18 T cell receptor beta chains given below trace back to one sample, sequenced in a study of identical twins. TCRdb used MiXCR to reprocess the 5' RACE reads, holding one entry per CDR3 protein. The sample has 520,000 or so distinct CDR3 sequences; 22% are singletons. The sample was also linked to a second study, of T cells expressing NK-cell markers.

Source material: CD4+ T cells sorted from blood. These receptors were taken from a woman between 18 and 29 years old in good health.

The chain carries TRBV20-1 and TRBJ2-4; D unresolved. Between the trimmed V and J ends, which lost 4 bases and 7 bases, there was a span of 8 bases. The CDR3 sequence is 11 residues long. Germline values: CDR1 DFQATT, CDR2 SNEGSKA (reference sequence). The CDR3 loop is CSATFGNIQYF. DNA for the CDR3: TGCAGTGCTACCTTTGGTAACATTCAGTACTTC.

This clonotype was found a few times. The V and J genes are TRBV12-3 or TRBV12-4 and TRBJ1-6; D is undetermined. V dropped 1 base and J dropped 13 bases, with 8 bases sitting between them. This CDR3 has 12 amino acids. The CDR3 here is CASSLGDVPLHF. The CDR3 DNA is TGTGCCAGCAGTTTAGGGGATGTGCCCCTCCACTTT.

The V gene is TRBV3-1, the J gene TRBJ2-7, with a possible D match to TRBD1 (6 bases). Looked up from germline, CDR1 is LGHDT and CDR2 is YNNKEL (reference sequence). The CDR3 contains 15 residues. Trimming shortened V by 2 bases and J by 5 bases, and 16 bases separated the two germline ends. Here the CDR3 reads CASSQSIPQGHEQYF. CDR3 sequence (DNA): TGTGCCAGCAGCCAATCAATCCCACAGGGCCACGAGCAGTACTTC.

This clonotype was recorded a few times. The chain carries TRBV15 and TRBJ2-7; D call uncertain. The V gene lost 11 bases and the J gene lost 3 bases, with 14 bases spanning the gap. CDR1 is LNHNV and CDR2 is YYDKDF in the germline V gene (reference sequence). The CDR3 contains 12 residues. DNA for the CDR3: TGTGCCGTCGGTCAAAGCCACTACGAGCAGTACTTC. Protein product: CAVGQSHYEQYF.

The chain has TRBV20-1 and TRBJ2-7, with TRBD1 identical over 8 bases. Germline loops: CDR1 DFQATT, CDR2 SNEGSKA (reference sequence). The ends lost 3 bases at V and 0 bases at J; junction bases unmatched: 7. There are 15 residues in the CDR3. The CDR3 sequence is CSASHRDRSSYEQYF. DNA for the CDR3: TGCAGTGCTAGCCACCGGGACAGGAGCTCCTACGAGCAGTACTTC.

The J gene is TRBJ2-6, the V gene TRBV5-1; a possible D gene is TRBD1 (5 bases). V was pared by 4 bases and J by 0 bases, with 8 bases between. The CDR3 covers 15 residues. CDR1 and CDR2 (germline): SGHRS, YFSETQ. The CDR3 here is CASSPDTSGANVLTF. The CDR3 DNA reads TGCGCCAGCAGCCCGGACACCTCTGGGGCCAACGTCCTGACTTTC.

This clonotype was detected many times. The chain combines TRBV29-1 with TRBJ1-2; the D gene is possibly TRBD1 (6 bases). Trimming left V 1 base short and J 5 bases short, with 11 bases between. Germline CDR1 reads SQVTM; CDR2 reads ANQGSEA. This CDR3 has 13 residues. CDR3 sequence: CSVEVTGSYGYTF. The CDR3 DNA is TGCAGCGTTGAAGTCACAGGGTCATATGGCTACACCTTC.

V usage is TRBV5-1 and J usage is TRBJ2-7, with 8 bases fitting TRBD1. The V and J ends lost 7 bases and 1 base, in that order; junction bases with no gene match: 7. Germline-derived CDR1 and CDR2 are SGHRS and YFSETQ. There are 14 residues in the CDR3. CDR3 sequence: CASARQGLSYEQYF. The CDR3 coding sequence is TGCGCCAGCGCTAGACAGGGGCTATCCTACGAGCAGTACTTC.

The CDR3 spells CASSYSRGANQPQHF. The CDR3 DNA is TGTGCCAGCAGTTACTCAAGGGGGGCCAATCAGCCCCAGCATTTT. This chain links TRBV6-5 with TRBJ1-5; a weak D match, TRBD1 (6 bases). The V end was cut by 0 bases, the J end by 3 bases, with 9 bases between. Germline V lookup: CDR1 MNHEY, CDR2 SVGAGI. This CDR3 region has 15 residues.

The rearrangement joins TRBV2 to TRBJ2-7; 9 bases map to TRBD1. Germline CDR1 reads SNHLY; CDR2 reads FYNNEI. The CDR3 is 14 residues long. Trimming cost V 7 bases and J 1 base; bases outside gene matches: 5. The CDR3: CASTYRGRSYEQYF. The CDR3 DNA is TGTGCCAGCACCTACAGGGGGCGATCCTACGAGCAGTACTTC.

The chain's CDR3 is CASAEEGRRTDTQYF. Written as DNA, the CDR3 is TGTGCCAGCGCTGAGGAGGGCCGGCGCACAGATACGCAGTATTTT. The chain joins TRBV12-3 or TRBV12-4 to TRBJ2-3; tentative D call: TRBD2 (6 bases). V shed 8 bases and J shed 1 base, with 16 bases lying between them. The CDR3 is 15 residues long.

This clonotype was counted only a few times. V and J are TRBV11-2 and TRBJ2-1, with D perhaps matching TRBD2 (6 bases). Germline V lookup: CDR1 SGHAT, CDR2 FQNNGV. V was pared by 3 bases and J by 0 bases, with 12 bases between. The CDR3 totals 16 residues. The CDR3 region is CASSFVRGSSYNEQFF. For the CDR3, the DNA is TGTGCCAGCAGCTTCGTGCGGGGAAGCTCCTACAATGAGCAGTTCTTC.

This clonotype turned up a few times. The CDR3 DNA sequence: TGTGCCAGCAGCTTAAGACTAGCGGGGGCGAAGGATACGCAGTATTTT. Protein sequence: CASSLRLAGAKDTQYF. The rearrangement links TRBV7-3 to TRBJ2-3, with 12 bases that match TRBD2. Germline V CDR1 and CDR2: SGHTA, FQGTGA. The CDR3 spans 16 residues. Trimming at V came to 1 base and at J to 6 bases, leaving 5 bases not matched to a gene.

The CDR3 coding sequence is TGTGCCAGCTCACCTATGGGGGGCGACAATCAGCCCCAGCATTTT. It specifies CASSPMGGDNQPQHF. The chain recombines TRBV18 with TRBJ1-5; possibly TRBD1 for D (6 bases). Germline CDR1 KGHSH, CDR2 LQKENI. The CDR3 totals 15 residues. Trimming cost V 3 bases and J 3 bases, with 12 bases left between them.

The chain links TRBV4-1 to TRBJ1-1; D call uncertain. V was pared by 4 bases and J by 7 bases, with 7 bases between. CDR1 is MGHRA, CDR2 YSYEKL, per germline. This CDR3 has 11 residues. The CDR3 loop reads CASSRNGEAFF. The CDR3 DNA reads TGCGCCAGCAGCCGCAACGGTGAAGCTTTCTTT.

This clonotype was detected only a few times. The genes are TRBV7-8 and TRBJ2-5, with D perhaps being TRBD1 or TRBD2 (5 bases each). The germline V gene encodes CDR1 SGHVS and CDR2 FQNEAQ. Between the trimmed V and J ends, which lost 4 bases and 1 base, there was a span of 19 bases. The CDR3 loop spans 17 amino acids. CDR3 DNA: TGTGCCAGCAGCTCTCCCCTCTCATCGGGGACCCAAGAGACCCAGTACTTC. Amino acid sequence: CASSSPLSSGTQETQYF.

This clonotype was seen many times. V usage is TRBV7-8 and J usage is TRBJ2-2; D unresolved. The CDR3 totals 13 residues. Germline V lookup: CDR1 SGHVS, CDR2 FQNEAQ. Trimming removed 5 bases from V and 3 bases from J, with 7 bases in between. CDR3 DNA sequence: TGTGCCAGCAGCCCGGAGTACACCGGGGAGCTGTTTTTT. Its protein is CASSPEYTGELFF.

This clonotype was picked up many times. The chain links TRBV12-3 or TRBV12-4 to TRBJ2-3; the match to TRBD2 covers 9 bases. The CDR3 loop spans 14 amino acids. V was pared by 5 bases and J by 5 bases, with 5 bases of the junction left unmatched. The CDR3 nucleotides are TGTGCCAGCAGTCATAGCGGGAGCTTAGATACGCAGTATTTT. Encoded protein: CASSHSGSLDTQYF.